A single sample is the source of the 28 T cell receptor beta chains below, sequenced in a study of blood T cell repertoires in COVID-19. Clones were read by immunoSEQ multiplex PCR, and TCRdb kept only the in-frame ones, dropping some. The sample has around 300,000 clones; around 92% are singletons. Input material: PBMCs or T cells enriched from blood (not recorded which). These receptors all come from a woman aged 55-70 years who had recovered from COVID-19.

This chain uses TRBV11-3 with TRBJ1-2, with TRBD1 matching 10 bases. The CDR3 spans 13 residues. Trimming took 7 bases from V and 5 from J; bases not matched to a gene: 4. The germline gives CDR1 SGHNT, CDR2 YENEEA. This CDR3 is CASNPGQGYGYTF. The DNA of the CDR3 is TGTGCCAGCAACCCGGGACAGGGGTATGGCTACACCTTC.

This chain links TRBV18 with TRBJ1-4; 7 bases agree with TRBD1. The CDR3 is 15 amino acids. After removal of 4 bases from V and 0 bases from J, the junction contained 2 bases not matched to a gene. Germline V gene data show CDR1 as KGHSH and CDR2 as LQKENI. Here the CDR3 reads CASSRQGPTNEKLFF. For the CDR3, the DNA is TGTGCCAGCTCACGACAGGGACCAACTAATGAAAAACTGTTTTTT.

The V and J genes are TRBV28 and TRBJ1-2; 9 nucleotides line up with TRBD1. V lost 6 bases to trimming and J lost 8 bases; unmatched junction nucleotides: 10. Germline V gene data show CDR1 as MDHEN and CDR2 as SYDVKM. This CDR3 has 14 amino acids. CDR3 coding DNA: TGTGCCAGCAGGTGGGACAGGGCATTTCGGGGCTACACCTTC. It is translated as CASRWDRAFRGYTF.

The gene calls are TRBV10-3 and TRBJ2-5; 11 bases fit TRBD2. In germline, CDR1 is ENHRY, CDR2 SYGVKD. J gave up 2 bases and V 9 bases, and 8 bases lay outside the gene matches. The CDR3 runs to 15 residues. The CDR3 DNA reads as TGTGCCATTAGCGGGGGGGCCCAATGGCAAGAGACCCAGTACTTC. Its protein product is CAISGGAQWQETQYF.

This clone was seen a handful of times. The V and J genes are TRBV28 and TRBJ1-3; 9 nucleotides agree with TRBD1. Trimming cost V 4 bases and J 6 bases; bases outside gene matches: 7. Germline CDR1 MDHEN, CDR2 SYDVKM. The CDR3 totals 15 residues. The CDR3 protein is CASSSDRGIENTIYF. DNA for the CDR3: TGTGCCAGCAGTTCGGACAGGGGAATCGAAAACACCATATATTTT.

This clone was recorded once. The chain combines TRBV18 with TRBJ2-2; 9 nucleotides match TRBD1. Germline CDR1 reads KGHSH; CDR2 reads LQKENI. The V gene end was trimmed by 2 bases and the J gene end by 7 bases; junction bases not matched to a gene: 8. There are 16 residues in the CDR3. This CDR3 reads CASSPFEQGAGGELFF. As DNA, the CDR3 is TGTGCCAGCTCACCATTCGAACAGGGGGCTGGCGGGGAGCTGTTTTTT.

This chain uses TRBV7-9 with TRBJ1-4; D is undetermined. The CDR3 contains 13 residues. Germline CDR1 and CDR2: SEHNR and FQNEAQ (reference sequence). V was cut by 0 bases and J by 10 bases, with 9 bases left in between. CDR3 protein: CASSLAGESKLFF. The DNA for the CDR3 is TGTGCCAGCAGCTTAGCAGGAGAATCAAAACTGTTTTTT.

The rearrangement uses TRBV3-1 (or the pseudogene TRBV3-2) and TRBJ2-7; TRBD1 agrees at 7 bases. CDR3 length: 13 residues. V lost 5 bases and J lost 6; bases outside the gene matches: 7. The germline gives CDR1 LGHDT, CDR2 YNNKEL (reference sequence). In nucleotides, the CDR3 is TGTGCCAGCAGCGACAGGGAGTCTCGCGAGCAGTACTTC. It specifies CASSDRESREQYF.

The CDR3 spells CASSSGPSGELFF. DNA for the CDR3: TGTGCCAGCAGTAGTGGCCCCTCCGGGGAGCTGTTTTTT. The chain carries TRBV6-5 and TRBJ2-2; no reliable D call. This CDR3 comprises 13 residues. Germline values: CDR1 MNHEY, CDR2 SVGAGI. V shed 5 bases and J shed 6 bases, with 10 bases lying between them.

This chain uses TRBV18 with TRBJ1-1; 7 bases fit TRBD1. CDR3 length: 14 amino acids. J lost 2 bases, V lost 5 bases, and 5 bases had no gene match. Germline V gene data show CDR1 as KGHSH and CDR2 as LQKENI. CDR3 nucleotide sequence: TGTGCCAGCTCAGCCGGGACAGCCAACACTGAAGCTTTCTTT. Its translation is CASSAGTANTEAFF. The whole variable domain, filled in from reference TRBV18 and TRBJ1-1, reads NAGVMQNPRHLVRRRGQEARLRCSPMKGHSHVYWYRQLPEEGLKFMVYLQKENIIDESGMPKERFSAEFPKEGPSILRIQQVVRGDSAAYFCASSAGTANTEAFFGQGTRLTVV.

The J gene is TRBJ1-1, the V gene TRBV7-3, with 8 bases matching TRBD1. The CDR3 is made up of 13 amino acids. V was clipped by 2 bases and J by 4 bases; unmatched bases: 0. CDR1 SGHTA and CDR2 FQGTGA come from the germline V gene. The DNA of the CDR3 is TGTGCCAGCAGCTTAGGACAGGGCACTGAAGCTTTCTTT. Translation: CASSLGQGTEAFF.

This sequence joins TRBV28 and TRBJ2-1; D gene unclear. This CDR3 has 12 residues. CDR1 and CDR2 (germline): MDHEN, SYDVKM. V lost 2 bases and J 10 bases, leaving 9 bases between the germline ends. In nucleotides, the CDR3 is TGTGCCAGCAGTTTAATGAGATCCGAGCAGTTCTTC. Translated: CASSLMRSEQFF.

The V call is TRBV19, the J call TRBJ1-4; D gene uncertain. From germline, CDR1 is LNHDA and CDR2 SQIVND (reference sequence). With 6 bases removed from V and 4 bases from J, the gap between germline ends came to 6 bases. The CDR3 contains 12 residues. DNA of the CDR3: TGTGCCAGTAGACGCAGTAATGAAAAACTGTTTTTT. Encoded protein: CASRRSNEKLFF. The whole variable domain, remainder taken from reference TRBV19 and TRBJ1-4, is DGGITQSPKYLFRKEGQNVTLSCEQNLNHDAMYWYRQDPGQGLRLIYYSQIVNDFQKGDIAEGYSVSREKKESFPLTVTSAQKNPTAFYLCASRRSNEKLFFGSGTQLSVL.

The chain couples TRBV27 to TRBJ2-5; TRBD2 aligns across 8 bases. V was pared by 6 bases and J by 0 bases, with 9 bases of the junction left unmatched. The CDR3 spans 16 residues. Germline V lookup: CDR1 MNHEY, CDR2 SMNVEV (reference sequence). The CDR3 spells CASSPTGGGYQETQYF. In nucleotides, the CDR3 is TGTGCCAGCAGCCCGACTGGCGGGGGGTACCAAGAGACCCAGTACTTC.

The rearrangement links TRBV5-1 to TRBJ1-2; 12 bases fit TRBD1. The V gene end was trimmed by 5 bases and the J gene end by 3 bases; junction bases not matched to a gene: 5. Per the germline V gene, CDR1 is SGHRS and CDR2 is YFSETQ. The CDR3 has 15 amino acids. For the CDR3, the DNA is TGCGCCAGCAGTCCGGGACAGGGGGCGTACTATGGCTACACCTTC. Translation gives CASSPGQGAYYGYTF.

The chain couples TRBV6-6 to TRBJ2-1, with 9 positions matching TRBD2. The V gene's germline CDR1 is MNHNY and CDR2 SVGAGI (reference sequence). The CDR3 has 15 amino acids. The trim removed 8 bases at V and 2 bases at J, leaving 7 bases unmatched. CDR3 nucleotides: TGTGCCAGCGGGGGTAGCGGGAGCCCCTACAATGAGCAGTTCTTC. Protein: CASGGSGSPYNEQFF.

The chain has TRBV7-6 and TRBJ2-1; 7 nucleotides align to TRBD2. CDR3 size: 14 residues. The germline V gene has CDR1 SGHVS and CDR2 FNYEAQ. V trimming: 1 base; J trimming: 8 bases; junction bases outside the gene matches: 5. CDR3 in amino acids: CASSLGLARDEQFF. The CDR3 nucleotides read TGTGCCAGCAGCTTAGGACTAGCTAGGGATGAGCAGTTCTTC. The full variable domain, in which reference TRBV7-6 and TRBJ2-1 provide the parts outside the CDR3, is GAGVSQSPRYKVTKRGQDVALRCDPISGHVSLYWYRQALGQGPEFLTYFNYEAQQDKSGLPNDRFSAERPEGSISTLTIQRTEQRDSAMYRCASSLGLARDEQFFGPGTRLTVL.

The CDR3 sequence: CAWSIGQYSNQPQHF. The DNA of the CDR3 is TGTGCCTGGAGTATTGGACAGTATAGCAATCAGCCCCAGCATTTT. The chain has TRBV30 and TRBJ1-5; tentative D call: TRBD1 (6 bases). Germline V lookup: CDR1 GTSNPN, CDR2 SVGIG (reference sequence). This CDR3 region has 15 residues. Trimming cost V 2 bases and J 0 bases, with 11 bases left between them.

V usage is TRBV27 and J usage is TRBJ1-6, with 10 positions matching TRBD1. This CDR3 has 15 residues. Germline-derived CDR1 and CDR2 are MNHEY and SMNVEV (reference sequence). Losses at the gene ends were 0 bases for V and 10 bases for J; bases not matched to a gene: 3. The CDR3 coding sequence is TGTGCCAGCAGTTTATCGACAGGGGGCTGGTCACCCCTCCACTTT. Its protein is CASSLSTGGWSPLHF.

This clone was observed a few times. The CDR3 nucleotides read TGTGCCAGCAGCCTTCTAGCGGAGGAGACCCAGTACTTC. This translates into CASSLLAEETQYF. The chain has TRBV3-1 (or the pseudogene TRBV3-2) and TRBJ2-5, with 7 bases identical to TRBD2. The CDR3 consists of 13 residues. V was clipped by 4 bases and J by 5 bases; unmatched bases: 4. Germline lookup yields CDR1 LGHDT and CDR2 YNNKEL (reference sequence).

This clone occurred a few times. DNA of the CDR3: TGTGCCAGCAGCGGGACAGGGGGCGATCAGCCCCAGCATTTT. Translating gives CASSGTGGDQPQHF. The rearrangement uses TRBV2 and TRBJ1-5; 12 nucleotides align to TRBD1. The J segment lost 5 bases and the V segment lost 6 bases, leaving 2 bases of the junction unmatched. This CDR3 is built from 14 residues. Germline V lookup: CDR1 SNHLY, CDR2 FYNNEI. The full variable domain, rest sourced from reference TRBV2 and TRBJ1-5, is EPEVTQTPSHQVTQMGQEVILRCVPISNHLYFYWYRQILGQKVEFLVSFYNNEISEKSEIFDDQFSVERPDGSNFTLKIRSTKLEDSAMYFCASSGTGGDQPQHFGDGTRLSIL.

The DNA of the CDR3 is TGCGCCAGCAGCTTGGGGAGGTCCTGGGACACCGGGGAGCTGTTTTTT. It is translated as CASSLGRSWDTGELFF. The chain employs TRBV5-1 and TRBJ2-2; maybe TRBD2 (5 bases). The ends were cut back, 0 bases at V and 3 bases at J, with 12 bases in the middle. CDR3 length equals 16 residues. Germline V gene lookup returns CDR1 SGHRS and CDR2 YFSETQ. Supplemented by reference TRBV5-1 and TRBJ2-2, the full variable domain reads KAGVTQTPRYLIKTRGQQVTLSCSPISGHRSVSWYQQTPGQGLQFLFEYFSETQRNKGNFPGRFSGRQFSNSRSEMNVSTLELGDSALYLCASSLGRSWDTGELFFGEGSRLTVL.

The chain couples TRBV19 to TRBJ1-2, with D possibly matching TRBD1 (6 bases). The CDR3 is 14 residues long. Trimming shortened V by 6 bases and J by 8 bases, and 19 bases separated the two germline ends. Germline lookup yields CDR1 LNHDA and CDR2 SQIVND (reference sequence). CDR3 residues: CASSLGGGGGGYTF. In DNA form, the CDR3 reads TGTGCCAGTAGCCTGGGAGGGGGGGGCGGAGGCTACACCTTC.

This clone was observed a single time. This chain uses TRBV10-3 with TRBJ2-7, with 9 nucleotides matching TRBD1. CDR1 and CDR2 (germline): ENHRY, SYGVKD. The CDR3 runs 15 residues. V shed 3 bases and J 4 bases; nucleotides not matched to a gene: 7. The CDR3 bases are TGTGCCATCAGTGACCCCCGGACAGGGGAATACGAGCAGTACTTC. Translation gives CAISDPRTGEYEQYF.

The chain employs TRBV30 and TRBJ1-6, with 10 positions matching TRBD1. The CDR3 is 15 residues long. Germline V gene sequence: CDR1 GTSNPN, CDR2 SVGIG (reference sequence). V lost 2 bases and J lost 6; bases outside the gene matches: 4. This CDR3 is CAWSRDRGLNSPLHF. The CDR3 DNA reads TGTGCCTGGAGTCGGGACAGGGGCCTTAATTCACCCCTCCACTTT. Using reference TRBV30 and TRBJ1-6 for the parts outside the CDR3, the full variable domain is SQTIHQWPATLVQPVGSPLSLECTVEGTSNPNLYWYRQAAGRGLQLLFYSVGIGQISSEVPQNLSASRPQDRQFILSSKKLLLSDSGFYLCAWSRDRGLNSPLHFGNGTRLTVT.

The chain carries TRBV6-5 and TRBJ2-5, with TRBD1 matching over 10 bases. The CDR3 is 15 residues long. CDR1 is MNHEY, CDR2 SVGAGI, per germline. With V trimmed by 6 bases and J by 5 bases, 9 bases remained unmatched. CDR3 in DNA: TGTGCCAGCAGCCCCCGGACAGGGGGAAAGGAGACCCAGTACTTC. Translating it yields CASSPRTGGKETQYF.

This clone appeared a single time. This chain links TRBV15 with TRBJ1-4, with unresolved D. V dropped 0 bases and J dropped 4 bases, with 6 bases sitting between them. CDR1 LNHNV and CDR2 YYDKDF come from the germline V gene (reference sequence). The CDR3 sequence is 14 residues long. CDR3 nucleotide sequence: TGTGCCACCAGCAGAGATCGGGGTAATGAAAAACTGTTTTTT. This gives the protein CATSRDRGNEKLFF.

The CDR3 region has the DNA TGTGCCAGCAGGAGGACTAGCGGGGGTGATACGCAGTATTTT. Amino acid sequence: CASRRTSGGDTQYF. The rearrangement uses TRBV25-1 and TRBJ2-3, with 13 bases aligning to TRBD2. V shed 6 bases, J shed 6 bases, and the junction held 3 bases outside the gene matches. The CDR3 has 14 amino acids. CDR1 MGHDK and CDR2 SYGVNS come from the germline V gene.